The 6 T cell receptor beta chains below come from one sample, sequenced in a study of blood T cells in healthy people across ages (dated by TCRdb to between 2015 and 2016). The library was generated by 5' RACE. Instrument used: Illumina HiSeq 2500. A second PCR of roughly 6 to 11 cycles was run with a J-beta primer mix and a sample-barcoded 5' primer. Using fastp trimming at Q25 and MiXCR clonotype assembly, TCRdb reanalyzed the public sequencing data and kept in-frame beta chains. Each CDR3 protein appears once, grouped with its most common genes and DNA. In this sample the table shows 650,000 to 800,000 distinct CDR3 sequences, approximately 44% of which occur a single time. The biggest ten clones account for around 21% of the sample. The sequenced sample was blood. All receptors come from a man aged 55 to 70 in good health.

The CDR3 protein is CASSYVPRGGNNEQYF. The CDR3 region has the DNA TGTGCCAGCAGCTACGTCCCACGCGGGGGCAACAATGAGCAGTACTTC. The chain carries TRBV28 and TRBJ2-5; D perhaps matches TRBD2 (7 bases). There are 16 residues in the CDR3. The V and J ends lost 6 bases and 11 bases respectively, with 28 bases between them. The germline gives CDR1 MDHEN, CDR2 SYDVKM.

This clonotype was seen more than once but under ten times. This chain connects TRBV4-2 to TRBJ2-1, with TRBD2 identical over 11 bases. This CDR3 has 17 residues. The V and J ends lost 0 bases and 7 bases, in that order; junction bases with no gene match: 8. The germline gives CDR1 LGHNA, CDR2 YNFKEQ. CDR3 region: CASSQEFVAGGINEQFF. The CDR3, as DNA: TGTGCCAGCAGCCAAGAGTTTGTAGCGGGGGGGATTAATGAGCAGTTCTTC.

The rearrangement uses TRBV6-4 and TRBJ2-3; tentatively, D is TRBD2 (6 bases). The V end was cut by 10 bases, the J end by 11 bases, with 16 bases between. The CDR3 contains 11 residues. CDR1 is MRHNA and CDR2 is SNTAGT in the germline V gene. CDR3 in DNA: TGTGCCACATCTATGGGGGGAAAGCAGTATTTT. This codes for CATSMGGKQYF.

The J gene is TRBJ1-1, the V gene TRBV21-1; the table assigns TRBD1, which was not confirmed against the DNA. TRBV21-1 is a known pseudogene. The CDR3 has 14 amino acids. CDR3 sequence reads: CASSKEDSWAEAFF. DNA of the CDR3: TGTGCCAGCAGCAAAGAAGACAGCTGGGCTGAAGCTTTCTTT.

This clonotype was seen at least ten times. The chain links TRBV3-1 to TRBJ1-2; D may be TRBD1 (6 bases). Germline V lookup: CDR1 LGHDT, CDR2 YNNKEL (reference sequence). Trimming pared 2 bases from V and 8 bases from J, leaving 12 bases between. This CDR3 contains 13 residues. The CDR3 DNA reads TGTGCCAGCAGCCAAAGACAGGTTTCCGGCTACACCTTC. Its translation is CASSQRQVSGYTF.

The chain joins TRBV7-2 to TRBJ1-4; TRBD1 aligns across 9 bases. The CDR3 totals 14 residues. Unmatched junction bases numbered 4, after V lost 3 bases and J lost 8 bases. CDR1 and CDR2 (germline): SGHTA, FQGNSA. In nucleotides, the CDR3 is TGTGCCAGCAGCTTGGACAGGGGAGAAGAAAAACTGTTTTTT. It translates to CASSLDRGEEKLFF.